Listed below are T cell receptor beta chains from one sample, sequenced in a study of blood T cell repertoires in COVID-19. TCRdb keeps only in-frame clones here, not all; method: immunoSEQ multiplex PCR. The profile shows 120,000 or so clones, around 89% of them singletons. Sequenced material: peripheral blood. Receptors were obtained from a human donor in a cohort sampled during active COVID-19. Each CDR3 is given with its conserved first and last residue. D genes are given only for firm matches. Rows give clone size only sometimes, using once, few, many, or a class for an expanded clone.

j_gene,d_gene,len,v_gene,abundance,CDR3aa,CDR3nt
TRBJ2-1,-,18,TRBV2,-,CASSETPVRGHTYNEQFF,TGTGCCAGCAGCGAAACCCCGGTGCGGGGCCACACCTACAATGAGCAGTTCTTC
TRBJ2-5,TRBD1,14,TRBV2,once,CASNGQGAFETQYF,TGTGCCAGTAATGGACAGGGGGCATTCGAGACCCAGTACTTC
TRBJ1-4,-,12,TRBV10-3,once,CATRAADEKLFF,TGTGCCACACGCGCCGCTGATGAAAAACTGTTTTTT
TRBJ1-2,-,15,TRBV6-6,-,CASASRGGSLRGYTF,TGTGCCAGCGCCTCCCGAGGGGGATCCCTCAGGGGCTACACCTTC
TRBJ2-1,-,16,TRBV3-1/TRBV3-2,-,CASIPPRESSYNEQFF,TGTGCCAGCATACCCCCCCGAGAGAGCTCCTACAATGAGCAGTTCTTC
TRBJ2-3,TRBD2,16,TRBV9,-,CASSAVLAGGADTQYF,TGTGCCAGCAGCGCGGTGCTAGCGGGGGGCGCAGATACGCAGTATTTT
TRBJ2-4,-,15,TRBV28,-,CASSLSLGEVNIQYF,TGTGCCAGCAGTTTGTCTCTAGGGGAGGTAAACATTCAGTACTTC
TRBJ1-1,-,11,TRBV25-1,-,CASSYGGEAFF,TGTGCCAGCAGTTATGGAGGTGAAGCTTTCTTT
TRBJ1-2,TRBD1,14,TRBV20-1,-,CSASYTGGNYGYTF,TGCAGTGCTAGTTATACAGGGGGAAACTATGGCTACACCTTC
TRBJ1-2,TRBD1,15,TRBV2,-,CASSSTGAYLYGYTF,TGTGCCAGCAGTTCAACAGGGGCCTACCTCTATGGCTACACCTTC
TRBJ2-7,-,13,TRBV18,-,CASSRGHPYEQYF,TGTGCCAGCTCACGGGGACACCCCTACGAGCAGTACTTC
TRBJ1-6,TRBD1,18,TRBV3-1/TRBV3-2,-,CASSQGTGGFSYNSPLHF,TGTGCCAGCAGCCAAGGGACAGGGGGTTTCTCCTATAATTCACCCCTCCACTTT
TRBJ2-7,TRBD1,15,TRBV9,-,CASSGEDRGAVEQYF,TGTGCCAGCAGCGGAGAGGACAGGGGGGCCGTCGAGCAGTACTTC
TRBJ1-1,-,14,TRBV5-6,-,CASSLGAENTEAFF,TGTGCCAGCAGCTTGGGGGCCGAGAACACTGAAGCTTTCTTT
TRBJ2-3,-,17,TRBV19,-,CASSIDPAGWLTDTQYF,TGTGCCAGTAGTATAGATCCTGCAGGGTGGCTCACAGATACGCAGTATTTT
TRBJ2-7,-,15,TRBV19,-,CASSIGLASPYEQYF,TGTGCCAGTAGTATCGGGCTAGCGAGTCCCTACGAGCAGTACTTC
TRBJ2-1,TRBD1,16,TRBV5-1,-,CASSRRGQGTILEQFF,TGCGCCAGCAGCCGGCGGGGACAGGGGACCATTCTTGAGCAGTTCTTC
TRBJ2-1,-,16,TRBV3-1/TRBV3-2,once,CASSPRSAGRYNEQFF,TGTGCCAGCAGCCCGAGGTCGGCGGGACGGTACAATGAGCAGTTCTTC
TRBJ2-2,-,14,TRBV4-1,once,CASSQGQGTGELFF,TGCGCCAGCAGCCAAGGTCAGGGCACCGGGGAGCTGTTTTTT
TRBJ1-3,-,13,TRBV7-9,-,CASSLQTGNTIYF,TGTGCCAGCAGCTTACAAACTGGAAACACCATATATTTT
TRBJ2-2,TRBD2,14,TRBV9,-,CASSALAGKGELFF,TGTGCCAGCAGCGCCCTAGCGGGGAAAGGAGAGCTGTTTTTT
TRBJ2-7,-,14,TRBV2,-,CASSEANRVNEQYF,TGTGCCAGCAGTGAAGCGAACAGGGTTAACGAGCAGTACTTC
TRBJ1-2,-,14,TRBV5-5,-,CASSLMEGNYGYTF,TGTGCCAGCAGCTTGATGGAGGGCAACTATGGCTACACCTTC
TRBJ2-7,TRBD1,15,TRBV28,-,CASSGPGQGVNEQYF,TGTGCCAGCAGTGGACCGGGACAGGGGGTCAACGAGCAGTACTTC
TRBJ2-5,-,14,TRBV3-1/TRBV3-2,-,CASSQDLPQETQYF,TGTGCCAGCAGCCAAGATCTCCCTCAAGAGACCCAGTACTTC
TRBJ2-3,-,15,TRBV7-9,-,CATLIRGANSDTQYF,TGTGCGACCCTCATCCGGGGGGCCAACTCCGACACGCAGTATTTT
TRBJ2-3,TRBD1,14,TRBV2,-,CASRRQGEPDTQYF,TGTGCCAGCAGAAGACAGGGTGAACCAGATACGCAGTATTTT
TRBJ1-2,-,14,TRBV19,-,CASSIDKLVYGYTF,TGTGCCAGTAGTATCGACAAGTTAGTCTATGGCTACACCTTC
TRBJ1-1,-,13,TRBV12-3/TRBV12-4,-,CASTPQGTTEAFF,TGTGCCAGCACCCCGCAGGGCACCACTGAAGCTTTCTTT
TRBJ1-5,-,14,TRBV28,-,CASSFAGGNQPQHF,TGTGCCAGCAGTTTCGCGGGGGGCAATCAGCCCCAGCATTTT
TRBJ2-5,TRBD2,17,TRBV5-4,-,CASSPGTSGRAGETQYF,TGTGCCAGCAGCCCCGGGACTAGCGGGAGGGCCGGAGAGACCCAGTACTTC
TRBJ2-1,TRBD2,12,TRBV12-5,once,CASGLLGEGRVF,TGTGCTAGTGGTTTGCTGGGGGAGGGACGGGTCTTC
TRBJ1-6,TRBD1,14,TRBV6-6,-,CASRPQGNNSPLHF,TGTGCCAGCAGACCACAGGGGAACAATTCACCCCTCCACTTT
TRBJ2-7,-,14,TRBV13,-,CASSSGLSSYEQYF,TGTGCCAGCAGCTCCGGACTGAGCTCCTACGAGCAGTACTTC
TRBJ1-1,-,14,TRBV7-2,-,CASSPHPVGSEAFF,TGTGCCAGCAGCCCGCATCCCGTTGGGAGTGAAGCTTTCTTT
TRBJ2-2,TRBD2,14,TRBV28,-,CASRPGLATGELFF,TGTGCCAGCAGGCCCGGACTAGCAACCGGGGAGCTGTTTTTT
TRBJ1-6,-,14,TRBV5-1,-,CASSSLQKNSPLHF,TGCGCCAGCAGCTCCCTCCAGAAAAATTCACCCCTCCACTTT
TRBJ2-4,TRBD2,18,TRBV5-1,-,CASSLGQRGDLAKNIQYF,TGCGCCAGCAGCTTGGGGCAGCGGGGGGACTTAGCCAAAAACATTCAGTACTTC
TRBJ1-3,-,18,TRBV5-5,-,CASSYHRTKGPSGNTIYF,TGTGCCAGCAGCTACCATCGGACAAAAGGTCCCTCTGGAAACACCATATATTTT
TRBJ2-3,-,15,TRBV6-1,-,CASSERSSSTDTQYF,TGTGCCAGCAGTGAGCGGAGTTCTAGCACAGATACGCAGTATTTT
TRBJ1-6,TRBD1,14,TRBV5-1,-,CASSPTGVMSPLHF,TGCGCCAGCAGCCCGACAGGGGTAATGTCACCCCTCCACTTT
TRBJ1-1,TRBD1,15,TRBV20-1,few,CSASEGAAVYTEAFF,TGCAGTGCTAGTGAGGGGGCAGCGGTGTACACTGAAGCTTTCTTT
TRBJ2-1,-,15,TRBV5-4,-,CASSFSSTGNNEQFF,TGTGCCAGCAGCTTTTCTAGCACAGGGAACAATGAGCAGTTCTTC
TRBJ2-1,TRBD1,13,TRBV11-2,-,CASSSGQGIVGFF,TGTGCCAGCAGCTCCGGACAGGGTATCGTGGGGTTCTTC
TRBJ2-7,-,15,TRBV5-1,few,CASSTPGRESYEQYF,TGCGCCAGCAGCACCCCTGGGCGTGAGAGCTACGAGCAGTACTTC
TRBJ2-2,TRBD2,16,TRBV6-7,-,CASSISGRGNTGELFF,TGTGCCAGCAGTATTAGCGGGAGGGGGAACACCGGGGAGCTGTTTTTT